Presented here are 13 T cell receptor beta chains from one specimen sequenced in a study of T cell responses to AZD1222 COVID-19 vaccine. Some clones are missing from TCRdb's copy, which holds only in-frame ones; the method was immunoSEQ multiplex PCR. The sample consists of approximately 140,000 clones, about 92% of them appearing once. The source material was peripheral blood, sampled on day 0 of MenACWY control vaccination. The receptors stem from an adult in good health.

The gene calls are TRBV7-8 and TRBJ1-5; D might be TRBD1 (6 bases). This CDR3 has 15 residues. The germline V and J ends were trimmed by 2 bases and 4 bases, with 12 bases remaining between them. Germline V gives CDR1 SGHVS, CDR2 FQNEAQ. The CDR3 DNA is TGTGCCAGCAGCTTAAGCGTGGGGGCGAATCAGCCCCAGCATTTT. Translating gives CASSLSVGANQPQHF. The full variable domain, completed using reference TRBV7-8 and TRBJ1-5, is GAGVSQSPRYKVAKRGQDVALRCDPISGHVSLFWYQQALGQGPEFLTYFQNEAQLDKSGLPSDRFFAERPEGSVSTLKIQRTQQEDSAVYLCASSLSVGANQPQHFGDGTRLSIL.

The genes are TRBV27 and TRBJ2-1; the D gene is possibly TRBD2 (5 bases). The CDR3 is 17 amino acids. Germline V gene data show CDR1 as MNHEY and CDR2 as SMNVEV (reference sequence). The V and J ends lost 4 bases and 6 bases respectively, with 22 bases between them. CDR3 loop: CASSSAFGNVRFNEQFF. The CDR3, as DNA: TGTGCCAGCAGTTCCGCCTTCGGGAACGTCCGTTTCAATGAGCAGTTCTTC.

The J gene is TRBJ1-2, the V gene TRBV7-8; D is unresolved. The germline gives CDR1 SGHVS, CDR2 FQNEAQ. V dropped 5 bases and J dropped 5 bases, with 18 bases sitting between them. The CDR3 length is 15 residues. The CDR3 sequence: CASSPSEGKGYGYTF. The CDR3 DNA follows: TGTGCCAGCAGCCCCTCCGAAGGGAAAGGGTATGGCTACACCTTC.

The chain has TRBV28 and TRBJ1-5; 7 nucleotides match TRBD1. This CDR3 has 14 amino acids. V gave up 6 bases and J gave up 5 bases; unmatched junction bases: 7. The germline gives CDR1 MDHEN, CDR2 SYDVKM. The CDR3, as DNA: TGTGCCAGCAGGCACCGACAGGGTTATCAGCCCCAGCATTTT. Its translation: CASRHRQGYQPQHF.

On this clone: Other DNA sequences from this sample encode an identical CDR3 as well. V gene TRBV5-1 combines with J gene TRBJ1-1; the D gene is possibly TRBD1 (6 bases). The CDR3 sequence is 15 residues long. Germline CDR1 and CDR2: SGHRS and YFSETQ. With 2 bases removed from V and 1 base from J, the gap between germline ends came to 12 bases. CDR3 sequence: CASSLAGTTNTEAFF. CDR3 sequence (DNA): TGCGCCAGCAGCTTAGCCGGGACAACGAACACTGAAGCTTTCTTT.

This chain connects TRBV6-5 to TRBJ2-3; D is possibly TRBD1 or TRBD2 (6 bases each). Trimming left V 8 bases short and J 1 base short, with 10 bases between. CDR1 and CDR2 from the germline V gene are MNHEY and SVGAGI. CDR3 size: 13 residues. CDR3 region: CASGRGRTDTQYF. The CDR3, as DNA: TGTGCCAGCGGTCGGGGGCGCACAGATACGCAGTATTTT.

The V and J genes are TRBV5-1 and TRBJ1-2; TRBD1 is a possible D gene (6 bases). This CDR3 has 14 residues. V was cut by 3 bases and J by 4 bases, with 13 bases left in between. CDR1 and CDR2 (germline): SGHRS, YFSETQ. The CDR3 region is CASSSGDTPYGYTF. CDR3 DNA: TGCGCCAGCAGCTCGGGGGACACGCCCTATGGCTACACCTTC. The variable domain in full, completed from reference TRBV5-1 and TRBJ1-2, reads KAGVTQTPRYLIKTRGQQVTLSCSPISGHRSVSWYQQTPGQGLQFLFEYFSETQRNKGNFPGRFSGRQFSNSRSEMNVSTLELGDSALYLCASSSGDTPYGYTFGSGTRLTVV.

The gene calls are TRBV13 and TRBJ2-1; D is uncertain. Between the trimmed V and J ends, which lost 0 bases and 14 bases, there was a span of 17 bases. Germline loops: CDR1 PRHDT, CDR2 FYEKMQ (reference sequence). The CDR3 has 14 amino acids. The CDR3 DNA reads as TGTGCCAGCAGCTTAGGCTCGCCTATAGCTGTGGAGTTCTTC. Its protein product is CASSLGSPIAVEFF.

This chain joins TRBV3-1 (or the pseudogene TRBV3-2) and TRBJ1-2; D is unclear. This CDR3 contains 12 residues. Germline V gene data show CDR1 as LGHDT and CDR2 as YNNKEL (reference sequence). V lost 4 bases, J lost 3 bases, and 6 bases lay in between. The CDR3 coding sequence is TGTGCCAGCAGCCTGACTGACTATGGCTACACCTTC. It specifies CASSLTDYGYTF.

The J gene is TRBJ1-5, the V gene TRBV11-2, with 11 nucleotides matching TRBD1. The germline V gene has CDR1 SGHAT and CDR2 FQNNGV. Trimming removed 4 bases from V and 6 bases from J; junction bases left unmatched: 11. There are 17 residues in the CDR3. CDR3 residues: CASSSSLGQGVAQPQHF. The CDR3 nucleotides read TGTGCCAGCAGCTCATCTCTGGGACAGGGGGTAGCTCAGCCCCAGCATTTT.

This rearrangement joins TRBV4-3 to TRBJ2-1; 12 bases agree with TRBD2. Germline-derived CDR1 and CDR2 are LGHNA and YSLEER. The trim removed 1 base at V and 8 bases at J, leaving 6 bases unmatched. This CDR3 contains 16 residues. The CDR3 here is CASSQASGGAVDEQFF. The CDR3 coding sequence is TGCGCCAGCAGCCAAGCTAGCGGGGGGGCCGTGGATGAGCAGTTCTTC.

As to this clone: The identical CDR3 is also encoded by other nucleotide sequences in the sample. The rearrangement uses TRBV29-1 and TRBJ2-1; 10 bases align to TRBD1. Germline-derived CDR1 and CDR2 are SQVTM and ANQGSEA. This CDR3 has 14 amino acids. Unmatched junction bases numbered 6, after V lost 6 bases and J lost 4 bases. For the CDR3, the DNA is TGCAGCGTGGACGGACAGGGGGGTTACAATGAGCAGTTCTTC. Its translation: CSVDGQGGYNEQFF.

V gene TRBV27 combines with J gene TRBJ1-2; D is undetermined. The length of the CDR3 is 12 residues. Trimming stripped 4 bases from V and 2 bases from J, with 5 bases between. CDR1 and CDR2 (germline): MNHEY, SMNVEV (reference sequence). The CDR3 DNA sequence: TGTGCCAGCAGTTCCCCGAACTATGGCTACACCTTC. Encoded protein: CASSSPNYGYTF.